The 20 T cell receptor beta chains listed next were all sequenced from one sample in a study of neurological immune-mediated disorders. Each CDR3 protein gets one entry after TCRdb re-called the 5' RACE reads with MiXCR. Seen here are about 50,000 distinct CDR3 sequences, about 5% observed once, and the top ten hold less than 1.5%. The sequencing input was CD4+ T cells from blood. The receptors derive from a woman aged 18-35 years with multiple sclerosis.

This clonotype has a count of ten or more. The chain joins TRBV18 to TRBJ2-3; perhaps TRBD2 as D (6 bases). The CDR3 loop spans 16 amino acids. Trimming removed 0 bases from V and 0 bases from J, with 10 bases in between. In germline, CDR1 is KGHSH, CDR2 LQKENI. Here the CDR3 reads CASSPPKRASTDTQYF. As DNA, the CDR3 is TGTGCCAGCTCACCACCAAAGCGGGCGAGCACAGATACGCAGTATTTT.

This clonotype was found many times. The chain has TRBV6-5 and TRBJ1-6; 8 bases are shared with TRBD1. Trimming removed 2 bases from V and 11 bases from J; junction bases left unmatched: 5. The CDR3 length is 14 residues. Germline loops: CDR1 MNHEY, CDR2 SVGAGI. In DNA form, the CDR3 reads TGTGCCAGCAGTTACGGACAGGGTCTCCCACCCCTCCACTTT. This gives the protein CASSYGQGLPPLHF.

This clonotype has at least ten counts. The chain joins TRBV5-1 to TRBJ2-5; no clear D gene. The CDR3 has 13 residues. Trimming left V 0 bases short and J 5 bases short, with 8 bases between. In germline, CDR1 is SGHRS, CDR2 YFSETQ. In DNA form, the CDR3 reads TGCGCCAGCAGCTTGGGAACGCGGGAGACCCAGTACTTC. Its translation: CASSLGTRETQYF.

This clonotype occurred many times. The chain couples TRBV20-1 to TRBJ2-1; TRBD2 aligns across 8 bases. The ends lost 4 bases at V and 8 bases at J; junction bases unmatched: 7. Germline CDR1 is DFQATT and CDR2 is SNEGSKA (reference sequence). There are 13 residues in the CDR3. Here the CDR3 DNA reads TGCAGTGCTAAACGGGAGGGCCGCGATGAGCAGTTCTTC. Translated: CSAKREGRDEQFF.

This clonotype came up many times. The chain combines TRBV14 with TRBJ1-2, with a tentative D call TRBD1 (5 bases). The CDR3 has 14 amino acids. The germline CDR1 and CDR2 sequences are SGHDN and FVKESK. V was pared by 1 base and J by 4 bases, with 10 bases between. CDR3 sequence: CASSQGTGPYGYTF. DNA for the CDR3: TGTGCCAGCAGCCAAGGAACAGGCCCCTATGGCTACACCTTC.

This clonotype was counted many times. The chain joins TRBV7-9 to TRBJ2-2; D ambiguous. The CDR3 spans 17 residues. The germline CDR1 and CDR2 sequences are SEHNR and FQNEAQ (reference sequence). Trimming left V 4 bases short and J 0 bases short, with 15 bases between. The CDR3 sequence: CASSSANSATNTGELFF. In DNA form, the CDR3 reads TGTGCCAGCAGCTCCGCAAACTCGGCGACGAACACCGGGGAGCTGTTTTTT. Based on the CDR3 plus reference TRBV7-9 and TRBJ2-2, the full variable domain is DTGVSQNPRHKITKRGQNVTFRCDPISEHNRLYWYRQTLGQGPEFLTYFQNEAQLEKSRLLSDRFSAERPKGSFSTLEIQRTEQGDSAMYLCASSSANSATNTGELFFGEGSRLTVL.

The chain joins TRBV19 to TRBJ1-4, with 7 bases fitting TRBD1. The germline V gene has CDR1 LNHDA and CDR2 SQIVND (reference sequence). V dropped 2 bases and J dropped 2; count of bases not matched to a gene: 8. The CDR3 extends over 17 amino acids. CDR3 in DNA: TGTGCCAGTAGTATATTGACAGGGAAGACGACTAATGAAAAACTGTTTTTT. Encoded protein: CASSILTGKTTNEKLFF.

This clonotype was counted at least ten times. This chain uses TRBV7-8 with TRBJ1-2; D unclear. The V gene lost 2 bases and the J gene lost 8 bases, with 18 bases spanning the gap. The CDR3 runs 15 residues. Germline values: CDR1 SGHVS, CDR2 FQNEAQ. The CDR3 bases are TGTGCCAGCAGCTTATCTCGTAGGCCGCTTGAGGGCTACACCTTC. Translated, it gives CASSLSRRPLEGYTF.

This clonotype was seen many times. The chain employs TRBV20-1 and TRBJ1-2; TRBD1 matches 8 bases. This CDR3 is built from 14 residues. Losses at the gene ends were 0 bases for V and 5 bases for J; bases not matched to a gene: 5. Germline V gene data show CDR1 as DFQATT and CDR2 as SNEGSKA (reference sequence). The CDR3 sequence is CSARDGQGGYGYTF. The CDR3 DNA is TGCAGTGCTAGAGATGGACAGGGTGGGTATGGCTACACCTTC.

Ten or more counts support this clonotype. V usage is TRBV11-2 and J usage is TRBJ1-4; tentative D call: TRBD1 (5 bases). CDR1 is SGHAT and CDR2 is FQNNGV in the germline V gene. Trimming took 1 base from V and 8 from J, leaving 20 bases between them. CDR3 length: 17 residues. In DNA, the CDR3 is TGTGCCAGCAGCTTAGGCCGCCTCGAGGGGATTTGGGAAAAACTGTTTTTT. The encoded protein is CASSLGRLEGIWEKLFF.

A few counts support this clonotype. The chain employs TRBV5-6 and TRBJ1-5, with TRBD1 as a possible D gene (6 bases). The CDR3 totals 16 residues. CDR1 and CDR2 (germline): SGHDT, YYEEEE. Between the trimmed V and J ends, which lost 2 bases and 6 bases, there was a span of 18 bases. CDR3 DNA: TGTGCCAGCAGCTTCCGGACAGCACCTTACGCTCAGCCCCAGCATTTT. Protein: CASSFRTAPYAQPQHF.

The sample holds many counts of this clonotype. The chain links TRBV18 to TRBJ2-5, with D possibly being TRBD1 or TRBD2 (6 bases each). Germline V lookup: CDR1 KGHSH, CDR2 LQKENI. V was pared by 4 bases and J by 5 bases, with 17 bases between. The CDR3 is made up of 15 amino acids. The CDR3 region is CASSRRQAGGETQYF. CDR3 DNA sequence: TGTGCCAGCTCACGGCGACAGGCCGGAGGGGAGACCCAGTACTTC.

This clonotype was recorded many times. No conserved phenylalanine or tryptophan ends this CDR3, so it is likely a read error. No DNA is shown, since the ends of the CDR3 on it are uncertain; the CDR3 is the one TCRdb lists. The chain employs TRBV20-1 and TRBJ1-1. A total of 10 residues make up the CDR3, ends included. Germline assignment: CDR1 DFQATT and CDR2 SNEGSKA (reference sequence). CDR3 in amino acids: CSAGGGGAVI.

There are a few counts of this clonotype. The V gene is TRBV19, the J gene TRBJ1-2; a possible D gene is TRBD1 (6 bases). The V gene's germline CDR1 is LNHDA and CDR2 SQIVND (reference sequence). This CDR3 is 17 amino acids long. V gave up 3 bases and J gave up 3 bases, with 20 bases separating them. The CDR3 coding sequence is TGTGCCAGTAGTATCGAGCGTACAGGGTTCTCGGACTATGGCTACACCTTC. This gives the protein CASSIERTGFSDYGYTF.

This clonotype has ten or more counts. V is TRBV5-1 and J is TRBJ2-3; D unresolved. V was cut by 0 bases and J by 0 bases, with 8 bases left in between. The CDR3 is 15 amino acids. In germline, CDR1 is SGHRS, CDR2 YFSETQ. The CDR3 DNA sequence: TGCGCCAGCAGCTTGGATGTTAGCAGCACAGATACGCAGTATTTT. Translation: CASSLDVSSTDTQYF.

This clonotype was seen ten or more times. The chain uses TRBV20-1 and TRBJ2-2; the match to TRBD2 covers 13 bases. With 1 base clipped from V and 6 bases from J, the junction kept 8 bases outside the gene matches. CDR1 is DFQATT, CDR2 SNEGSKA, per germline (reference sequence). There are 17 residues in the CDR3. For the CDR3, the DNA is TGCAGTGCTAGAGTCTATAAAGGGACTAGCGGGGCCGGGGAGCTGTTTTTT. It codes for CSARVYKGTSGAGELFF.

This clonotype ranks as medium-sized. The chain is built from TRBV6-6 and TRBJ1-1; tentative D call: TRBD1 (5 bases). The CDR3 totals 14 residues. Trimming removed 2 bases at V and 0 bases at J, with 7 bases between. Germline V gene sequence: CDR1 MNHNY, CDR2 SVGAGI (reference sequence). The CDR3 DNA is TGTGCCAGCAGTTACGGGACCCTGAACACTGAAGCTTTCTTT. Amino acids: CASSYGTLNTEAFF.

This clonotype was seen ten or more times. V and J are TRBV20-1 and TRBJ1-1, with 7 nucleotides matching TRBD1. Germline V gene data show CDR1 as DFQATT and CDR2 as SNEGSKA (reference sequence). Trimming took 6 bases from V and 0 from J; bases not matched to a gene: 7. This CDR3 is 14 amino acids long. The CDR3 DNA sequence: TGCAGTGCGCTACAGGGGCCCGTGAACACTGAAGCTTTCTTT. This codes for CSALQGPVNTEAFF.

Ten or more counts support this clonotype. The chain joins TRBV5-5 to TRBJ2-7, with a tentative D call TRBD2 (5 bases). V was shortened by 4 bases and J by 4 bases, with 21 bases between the two germline ends. Germline V CDR1 and CDR2: SGHKS, YYEKEE (reference sequence). The CDR3 has 16 amino acids. In DNA, the CDR3 is TGTGCCAGCAGCAAAGATACTCAACAGAGACTATACGAGCAGTACGTC. This encodes CASSKDTQQRLYEQYV.

This clonotype was counted at least ten times. This rearrangement joins TRBV14 to TRBJ1-6; TRBD1 aligns across 7 bases. CDR1 is SGHDN, CDR2 FVKESK, per germline. This CDR3 is 14 amino acids long. J gave up 9 bases and V 2 bases, and 4 bases lay outside the gene matches. The CDR3 DNA follows: TGTGCCAGCAGCCAAAGACAGGGAAGTTCACCCCTCCACTTT. Its translation is CASSQRQGSSPLHF.